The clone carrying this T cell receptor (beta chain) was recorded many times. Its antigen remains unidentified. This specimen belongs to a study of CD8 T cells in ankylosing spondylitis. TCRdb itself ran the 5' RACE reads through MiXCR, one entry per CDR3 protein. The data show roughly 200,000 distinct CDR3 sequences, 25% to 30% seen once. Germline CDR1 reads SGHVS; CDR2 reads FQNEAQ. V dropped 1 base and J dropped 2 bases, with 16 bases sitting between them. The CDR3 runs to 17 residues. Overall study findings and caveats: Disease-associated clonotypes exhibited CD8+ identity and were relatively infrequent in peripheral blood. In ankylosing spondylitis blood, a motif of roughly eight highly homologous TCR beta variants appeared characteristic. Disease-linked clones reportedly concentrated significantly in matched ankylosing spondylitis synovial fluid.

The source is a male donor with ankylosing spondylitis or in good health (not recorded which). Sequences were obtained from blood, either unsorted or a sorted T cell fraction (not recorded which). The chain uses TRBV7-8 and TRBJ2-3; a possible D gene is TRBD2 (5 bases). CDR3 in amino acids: CASSLGDRADVTDTQYF. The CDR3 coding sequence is TGTGCCAGCAGCTTAGGCGATCGAGCGGATGTCACAGATACGCAGTATTTT.